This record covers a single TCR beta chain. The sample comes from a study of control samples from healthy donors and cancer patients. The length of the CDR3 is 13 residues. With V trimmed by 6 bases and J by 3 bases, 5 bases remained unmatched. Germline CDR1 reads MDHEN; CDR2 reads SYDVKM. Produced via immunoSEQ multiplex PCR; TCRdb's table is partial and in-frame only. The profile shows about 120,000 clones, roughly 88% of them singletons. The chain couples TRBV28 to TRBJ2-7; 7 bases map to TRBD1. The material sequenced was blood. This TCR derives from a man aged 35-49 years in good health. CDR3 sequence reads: CASRSGQHYEQYF. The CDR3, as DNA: TGTGCCAGCAGGTCGGGACAGCACTACGAGCAGTACTTC.